One sample yielded the 19 T cell receptor beta chains listed below, sequenced in a study of blood T cell repertoires in COVID-19. Data came from immunoSEQ multiplex PCR; TCRdb stores just in-frame clones and leaves some out. The sample contains 200,000 to 250,000 clones, approximately 90% of which appear only once. The sequenced sample was PBMCs or T cells enriched from blood (not recorded which). The receptor source for this set is a man aged 25-45 years who had recovered from COVID-19.

J is TRBJ2-2 and V is TRBV24-1, with TRBD2 matching 10 bases. Germline values: CDR1 KGHDR, CDR2 SFDVKD. The length of the CDR3 is 18 residues. Trimming cost V 3 bases and J 3 bases; bases outside gene matches: 9. The CDR3 protein is CATSDRGRTSGYTGELFF. The CDR3, as DNA: TGTGCCACCAGTGATCGCGGGAGGACTAGCGGATACACCGGGGAGCTGTTTTTT.

V usage is TRBV5-1 and J usage is TRBJ2-7, with 10 bases that match TRBD1. The CDR3 has 15 amino acids. Losses at the gene ends were 3 bases for V and 0 bases for J; bases not matched to a gene: 3. The V gene's germline CDR1 is SGHRS and CDR2 YFSETQ. Here the CDR3 reads CASSSDRGSSYEQYF. For the CDR3, the DNA is TGCGCCAGCAGCTCGGACAGGGGGAGCTCCTACGAGCAGTACTTC.

This clone was seen a single time. CDR3 bases: TGTGCCAGCAGCTTTGGACGGACTCAAACCACAGATACGCAGTATTTT. It yields the protein CASSFGRTQTTDTQYF. The chain employs TRBV11-1 and TRBJ2-3, with a weak D call TRBD2 (5 bases). There are 16 residues in the CDR3. V was clipped by 3 bases and J by 2 bases, with 15 bases between them. CDR1 and CDR2 (germline): SGHAT, FQDESV (reference sequence).

The rearrangement joins TRBV11-2 to TRBJ1-1; 8 bases line up with TRBD1. The CDR3 covers 15 residues. Germline V gene data show CDR1 as SGHAT and CDR2 as FQNNGV. J gave up 4 bases and V 5 bases, and 9 bases lay outside the gene matches. CDR3 in amino acids: CASSDRTGWGTEAFF. The CDR3, as DNA: TGTGCCAGCAGCGATCGGACAGGGTGGGGCACTGAAGCTTTCTTT. Supplemented by reference TRBV11-2 and TRBJ1-1, the full variable domain reads EAGVAQSPRYKIIEKRQSVAFWCNPISGHATLYWYQQILGQGPKLLIQFQNNGVVDDSQLPKDRFSAERLKGVDSTLKIQPAKLEDSAVYLCASSDRTGWGTEAFFGQGTRLTVV.

The chain joins TRBV28 to TRBJ2-4; D gene uncertain. V was pared by 5 bases and J by 0 bases, with 5 bases between. The CDR3 sequence is 13 residues long. Germline V gives CDR1 MDHEN, CDR2 SYDVKM. The CDR3 DNA follows: TGTGCCAGCAGTCCCCTAGCCAAAAACATTCAGTACTTC. This sequence encodes CASSPLAKNIQYF.

The genes are TRBV9 and TRBJ2-3; TRBD2 matches at 10 bases. Unmatched junction bases numbered 3, after V lost 3 bases and J lost 2 bases. From germline, CDR1 is SGDLS and CDR2 YYNGEE. The CDR3 sequence is 15 residues long. The CDR3 DNA is TGTGCCAGCAGCGCTAGCGGGAGAACCACAGATACGCAGTATTTT. Translation gives CASSASGRTTDTQYF.

The rearrangement uses TRBV19 and TRBJ1-5, with D possibly being TRBD1 (6 bases). Germline CDR1 reads LNHDA; CDR2 reads SQIVND (reference sequence). V lost 1 base and J 4 bases, leaving 8 bases between the germline ends. This CDR3 is built from 14 residues. CDR3 protein: CASSIGRGNQPQHF. Written as DNA, the CDR3 is TGTGCCAGTAGTATAGGCAGGGGTAATCAGCCCCAGCATTTT.

The gene calls are TRBV4-3 and TRBJ2-7; the D is unclear. Germline V gene data show CDR1 as LGHNA and CDR2 as YSLEER. This CDR3 region has 13 residues. Between the trimmed V and J ends, which lost 0 bases and 6 bases, there was a span of 9 bases. The CDR3 sequence is CASSQDVGREQYF. The CDR3 nucleotides read TGCGCCAGCAGCCAAGATGTCGGTCGCGAGCAGTACTTC.

Concerning this clone itself: The junction departs from germline at one end; a sequencing error may be responsible. This chain joins TRBV7-7 and TRBJ2-5; 10 nucleotides line up with TRBD2. The CDR3 covers 16 residues. Germline-derived CDR1 and CDR2 are SSHAT and FNYEAQ (reference sequence). Written as DNA, the CDR3 is TGTGCTAGCAGCCTGGGACTAGCGAGTTCCCAAGAGACCCAGTACTTC. As protein: CASSLGLASSQETQYF.

This chain links TRBV7-2 with TRBJ2-7; D gene ambiguous. CDR1 is SGHTA and CDR2 is FQGNSA in the germline V gene. Between the trimmed V and J ends, which lost 2 bases and 3 bases, there was a span of 11 bases. The CDR3 has 14 amino acids. The CDR3 nucleotides read TGTGCCAGCAGCTTACGCGGTATCGGCTACGAGCAGTACTTC. This translates into CASSLRGIGYEQYF.

This clone showed up just a few times. The chain recombines TRBV6-6 with TRBJ2-7; TRBD2 matches 9 bases. This CDR3 contains 12 residues. CDR1 and CDR2 from the germline V gene are MNHNY and SVGAGI (reference sequence). J gave up 3 bases and V 6 bases, and 0 bases lay outside the gene matches. The CDR3 DNA reads as TGTGCCAGCAGGACTAGCGGCTACGAGCAGTACTTC. Residues: CASRTSGYEQYF.

This chain joins TRBV6-5 and TRBJ2-7; no firm D call. There are 13 residues in the CDR3. CDR1 and CDR2 (germline): MNHEY, SVGAGI. Trimming shortened V by 7 bases and J by 0 bases, and 10 bases separated the two germline ends. CDR3 bases: TGTGCCAGCATTAAGACACCCTCCTACGAGCAGTACTTC. This codes for CASIKTPSYEQYF.

The V call is TRBV5-1, the J call TRBJ2-1, with D tentatively TRBD1 (5 bases). The length of the CDR3 is 13 residues. The V end lost 2 bases, the J end lost 9 bases, and 12 bases lay between the germline ends. Germline CDR1 reads SGHRS; CDR2 reads YFSETQ. CDR3 bases: TGCGCCAGCAGCTTTTCAGGGAACTCTGAGCAGTTCTTC. This translates into CASSFSGNSEQFF.

The rearrangement uses TRBV9 and TRBJ1-2; no definite D call. CDR3 size: 15 residues. Germline CDR1 reads SGDLS; CDR2 reads YYNGEE. V lost 0 bases, J lost 0 bases, and 9 bases lay in between. The chain's CDR3 is CASSVESISNYGYTF. The CDR3 DNA reads TGTGCCAGCAGCGTAGAATCTATTTCTAACTATGGCTACACCTTC.

This chain joins TRBV7-2 and TRBJ2-1; 11 bases are shared with TRBD2. Germline trimming cut 0 bases from V and 12 bases from J; bases unmatched to any gene: 10. The CDR3 has 16 residues. Germline V gene data show CDR1 as SGHTA and CDR2 as FQGNSA. The CDR3 DNA follows: TGTGCCAGCAGCTTAGCGTCTAGCGGGAGGTTCCGGGGGCAGTTCTTC. It is translated as CASSLASSGRFRGQFF.

The rearrangement links TRBV7-6 to TRBJ2-3; the D gene is possibly TRBD2 (7 bases). Germline assignment: CDR1 SGHVS and CDR2 FNYEAQ. Trimming shortened V by 5 bases and J by 7 bases, and 22 bases separated the two germline ends. The CDR3 consists of 16 residues. The CDR3 loop is CASSLMAGALLNTQYF. The CDR3 DNA reads TGTGCCAGCAGCCTAATGGCGGGGGCCTTGCTGAATACGCAGTATTTT.

V usage is TRBV5-4 and J usage is TRBJ1-1, with 9 bases identical to TRBD1. The CDR3 runs 14 residues. Per germline, CDR1 SGHNT and CDR2 YYREEE (reference sequence). Germline trimming cut 4 bases from V and 3 bases from J; bases unmatched to any gene: 4. The CDR3 is CASSGGQGYTEAFF. CDR3 coding DNA: TGTGCCAGCAGCGGGGGACAGGGCTACACTGAAGCTTTCTTT.

V is TRBV5-1 and J is TRBJ1-4; 8 bases align to TRBD1. Losses at the gene ends were 4 bases for V and 8 bases for J; bases not matched to a gene: 4. Germline-derived CDR1 and CDR2 are SGHRS and YFSETQ. CDR3 length: 13 amino acids. The CDR3 DNA follows: TGCGCCAGCAGCCAGGGGGCGAGGGAAAAACTGTTTTTT. It encodes CASSQGAREKLFF.

CDR3 region: CATSRTGTNTEAFF. The CDR3, as DNA: TGTGCCACCAGTCGGACTGGAACAAACACTGAAGCTTTCTTT. The chain recombines TRBV24-1 with TRBJ1-1; D gene uncertain. The CDR3 has 14 amino acids. CDR1 is KGHDR, CDR2 SFDVKD, per germline. Deletions cut 6 bases from V and 2 bases from J, with 12 bases between.